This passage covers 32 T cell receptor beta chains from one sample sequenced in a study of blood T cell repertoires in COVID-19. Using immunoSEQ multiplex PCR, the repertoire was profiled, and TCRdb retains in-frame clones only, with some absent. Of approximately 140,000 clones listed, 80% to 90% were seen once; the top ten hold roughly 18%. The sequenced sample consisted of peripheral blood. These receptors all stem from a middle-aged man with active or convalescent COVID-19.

Written as DNA, the CDR3 is TGCAGCGCCGGGACTGAAACCTACGAGCAGTACTTC. It specifies CSAGTETYEQYF. The chain carries TRBV29-1 and TRBJ2-7; weak D call: TRBD2 (6 bases). The ends were cut back, 7 bases at V and 2 bases at J, with 12 bases in the middle. The CDR3 is 12 amino acids. In germline, CDR1 is SQVTM, CDR2 ANQGSEA.

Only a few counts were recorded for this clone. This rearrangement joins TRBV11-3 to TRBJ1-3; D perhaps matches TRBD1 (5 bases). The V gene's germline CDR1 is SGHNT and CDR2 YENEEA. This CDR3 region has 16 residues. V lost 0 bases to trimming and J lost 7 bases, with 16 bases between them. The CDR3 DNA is TGTGCCAGCAGCTTAGATGGCCGTGAGGGACTGAACACCATATATTTT. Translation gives CASSLDGREGLNTIYF.

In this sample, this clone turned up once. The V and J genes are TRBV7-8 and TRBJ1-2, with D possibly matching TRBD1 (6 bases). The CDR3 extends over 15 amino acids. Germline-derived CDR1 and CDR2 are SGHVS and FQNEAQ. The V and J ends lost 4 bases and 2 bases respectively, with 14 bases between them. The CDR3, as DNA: TGTGCCAGCAGCTCTCCCGCCAGGGGAAACTATGGCTACACCTTC. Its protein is CASSSPARGNYGYTF.

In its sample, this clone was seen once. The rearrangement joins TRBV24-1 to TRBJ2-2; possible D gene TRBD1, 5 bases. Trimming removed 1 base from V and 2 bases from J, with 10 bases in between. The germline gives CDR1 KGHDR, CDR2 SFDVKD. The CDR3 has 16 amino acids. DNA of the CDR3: TGTGCCACCAGTGATTTATCAGGGCTAAACACCGGGGAGCTGTTTTTT. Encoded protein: CATSDLSGLNTGELFF.

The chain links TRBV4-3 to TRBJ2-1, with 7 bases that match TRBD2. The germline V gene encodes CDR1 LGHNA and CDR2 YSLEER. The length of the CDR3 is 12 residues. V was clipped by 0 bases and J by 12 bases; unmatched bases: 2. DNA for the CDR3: TGCGCCAGCAGCCAAGAGGGGAGGGCGCAGTTCTTC. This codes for CASSQEGRAQFF.

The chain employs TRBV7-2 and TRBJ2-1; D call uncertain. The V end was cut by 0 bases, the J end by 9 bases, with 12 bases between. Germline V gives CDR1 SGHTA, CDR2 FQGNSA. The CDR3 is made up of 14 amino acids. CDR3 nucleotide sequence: TGTGCCAGCAGCTTAGCGGCAGCGAGTGGTGAGCAGTTCTTC. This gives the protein CASSLAAASGEQFF.

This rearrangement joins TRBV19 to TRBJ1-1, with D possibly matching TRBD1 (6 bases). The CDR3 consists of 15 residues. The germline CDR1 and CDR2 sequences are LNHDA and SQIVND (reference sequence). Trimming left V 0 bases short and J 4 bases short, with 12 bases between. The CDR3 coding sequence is TGTGCCAGTAGTATAGACGGGATACAGGGCACTGAAGCTTTCTTT. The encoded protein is CASSIDGIQGTEAFF.

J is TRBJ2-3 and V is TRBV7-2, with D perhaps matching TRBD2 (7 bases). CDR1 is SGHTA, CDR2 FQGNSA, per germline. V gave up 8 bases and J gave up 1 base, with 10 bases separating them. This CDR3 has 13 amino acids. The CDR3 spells CASGRGGTDTQYF. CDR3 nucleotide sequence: TGTGCCAGCGGGAGGGGGGGCACAGATACGCAGTATTTT.

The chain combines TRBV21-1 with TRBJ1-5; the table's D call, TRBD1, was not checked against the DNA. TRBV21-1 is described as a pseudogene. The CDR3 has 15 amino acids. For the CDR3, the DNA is TGTGCCAGCAGCAATAGTTCGGGACAGAATCAGCCCCAGCATTTT. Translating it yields CASSNSSGQNQPQHF.

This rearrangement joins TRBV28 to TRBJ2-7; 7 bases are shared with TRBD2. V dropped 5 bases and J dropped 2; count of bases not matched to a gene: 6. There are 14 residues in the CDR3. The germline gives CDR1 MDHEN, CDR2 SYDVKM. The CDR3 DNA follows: TGTGCCAGCAGTGAACTAGCGACTGCCTACGAGCAGTACTTC. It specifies CASSELATAYEQYF.

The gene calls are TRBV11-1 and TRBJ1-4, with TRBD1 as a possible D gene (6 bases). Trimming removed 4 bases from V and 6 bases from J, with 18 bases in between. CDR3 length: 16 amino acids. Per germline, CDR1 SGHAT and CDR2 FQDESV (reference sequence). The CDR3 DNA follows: TGTGCCAGCAGCTCTAACCGACAGGCCGGGTATGAAAAACTGTTTTTT. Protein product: CASSSNRQAGYEKLFF.

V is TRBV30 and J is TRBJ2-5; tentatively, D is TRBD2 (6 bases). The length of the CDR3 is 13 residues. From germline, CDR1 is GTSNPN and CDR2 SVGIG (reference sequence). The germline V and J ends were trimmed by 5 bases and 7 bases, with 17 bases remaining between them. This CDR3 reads CAWGVALEGTQYF. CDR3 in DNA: TGTGCCTGGGGCGTAGCCCTGGAGGGGACCCAGTACTTC.

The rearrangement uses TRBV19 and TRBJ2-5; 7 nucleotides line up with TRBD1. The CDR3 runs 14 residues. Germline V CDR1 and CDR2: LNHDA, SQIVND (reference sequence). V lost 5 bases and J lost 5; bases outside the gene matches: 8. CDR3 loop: CASSPQDRPETQYF. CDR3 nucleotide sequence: TGTGCCAGTAGTCCCCAGGACAGGCCGGAGACCCAGTACTTC.

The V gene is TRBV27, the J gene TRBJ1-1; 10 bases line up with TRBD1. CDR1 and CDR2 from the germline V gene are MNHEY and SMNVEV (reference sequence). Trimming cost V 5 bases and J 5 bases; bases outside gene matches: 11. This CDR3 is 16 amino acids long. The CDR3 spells CASSRTRDRGSTEAFF. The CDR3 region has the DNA TGTGCCAGCAGTCGTACCCGGGACAGGGGATCGACTGAAGCTTTCTTT.

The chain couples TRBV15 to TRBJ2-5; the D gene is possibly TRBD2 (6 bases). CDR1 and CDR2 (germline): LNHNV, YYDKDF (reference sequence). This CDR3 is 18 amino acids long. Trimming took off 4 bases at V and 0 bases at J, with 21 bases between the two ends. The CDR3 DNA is TGTGCCACCAGCATCGTTGGCGGGGCCCTGATATACCAAGAGACCCAGTACTTC. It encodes CATSIVGGALIYQETQYF.

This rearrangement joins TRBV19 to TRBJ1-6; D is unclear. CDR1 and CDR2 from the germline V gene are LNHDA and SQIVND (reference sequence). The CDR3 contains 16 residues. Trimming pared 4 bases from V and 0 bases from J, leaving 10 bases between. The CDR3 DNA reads TGTGCCAGTAGTAAGAGCTCTAGCTCCTATAATTCACCCCTCCACTTT. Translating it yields CASSKSSSSYNSPLHF. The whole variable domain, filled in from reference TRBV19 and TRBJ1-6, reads DGGITQSPKYLFRKEGQNVTLSCEQNLNHDAMYWYRQDPGQGLRLIYYSQIVNDFQKGDIAEGYSVSREKKESFPLTVTSAQKNPTAFYLCASSKSSSSYNSPLHFGNGTRLTVT.

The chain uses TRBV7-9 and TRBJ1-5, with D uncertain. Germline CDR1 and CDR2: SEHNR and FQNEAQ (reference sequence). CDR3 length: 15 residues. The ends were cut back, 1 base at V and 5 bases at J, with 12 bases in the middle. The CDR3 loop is CASSLDGEGDQPQHF. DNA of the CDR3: TGTGCCAGCAGCTTAGACGGGGAGGGAGATCAGCCCCAGCATTTT.

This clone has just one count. For the CDR3, the DNA is TGTGCCAGCAGTTCGCGGATTGGGACCCAGTACTTC. It codes for CASSSRIGTQYF. The V gene is TRBV12-3 or TRBV12-4, the J gene TRBJ2-5; D is unresolved. This CDR3 has 12 residues. Trimming shortened V by 4 bases and J by 7 bases, and 10 bases separated the two germline ends.

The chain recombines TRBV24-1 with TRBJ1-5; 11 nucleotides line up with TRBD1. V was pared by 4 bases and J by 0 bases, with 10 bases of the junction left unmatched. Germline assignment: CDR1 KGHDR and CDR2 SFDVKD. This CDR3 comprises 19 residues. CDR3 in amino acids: CATSDLRDRGNISNQPQHF. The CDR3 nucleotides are TGTGCCACCAGTGACCTGAGGGACAGGGGGAATATTAGCAATCAGCCCCAGCATTTT.

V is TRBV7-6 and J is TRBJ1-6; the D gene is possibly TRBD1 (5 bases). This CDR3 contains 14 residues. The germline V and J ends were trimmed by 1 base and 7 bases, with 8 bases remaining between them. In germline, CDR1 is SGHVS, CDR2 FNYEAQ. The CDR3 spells CASSLGPGNSPLHF. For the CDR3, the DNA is TGTGCCAGCAGCTTAGGACCAGGGAATTCACCCCTCCACTTT.

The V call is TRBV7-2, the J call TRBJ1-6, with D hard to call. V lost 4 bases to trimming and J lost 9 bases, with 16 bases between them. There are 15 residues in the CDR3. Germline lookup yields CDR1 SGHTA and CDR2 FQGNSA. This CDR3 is CASSSARGKGSPLHF. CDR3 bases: TGTGCCAGCAGCTCGGCACGGGGAAAAGGTTCACCCCTCCACTTT.

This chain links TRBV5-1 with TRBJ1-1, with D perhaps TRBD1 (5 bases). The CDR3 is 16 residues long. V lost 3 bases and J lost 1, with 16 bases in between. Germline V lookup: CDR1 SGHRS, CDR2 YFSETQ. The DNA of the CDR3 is TGCGCCAGCAGCTGGAGGGGAGAAGGACGGAACACTGAAGCTTTCTTT. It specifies CASSWRGEGRNTEAFF.

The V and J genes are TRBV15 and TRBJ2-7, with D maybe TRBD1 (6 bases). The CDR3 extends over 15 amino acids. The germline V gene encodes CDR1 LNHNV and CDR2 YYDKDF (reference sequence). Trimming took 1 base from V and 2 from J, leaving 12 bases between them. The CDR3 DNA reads TGTGCCACCAGCAGAGTCCTGGACAGAGCCTACGAGCAGTACTTC. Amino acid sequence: CATSRVLDRAYEQYF.

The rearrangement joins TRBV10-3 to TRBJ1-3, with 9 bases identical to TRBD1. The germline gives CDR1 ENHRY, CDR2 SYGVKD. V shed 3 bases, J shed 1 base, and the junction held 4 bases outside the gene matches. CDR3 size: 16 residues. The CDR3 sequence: CAISDIGQGSGNTIYF. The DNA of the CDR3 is TGTGCCATCAGTGATATCGGACAGGGGTCTGGAAACACCATATATTTT.

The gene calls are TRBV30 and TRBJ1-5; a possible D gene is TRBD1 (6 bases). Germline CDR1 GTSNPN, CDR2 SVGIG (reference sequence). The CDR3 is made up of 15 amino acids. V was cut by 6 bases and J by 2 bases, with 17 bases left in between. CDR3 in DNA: TGTGCCTGCTACAAGGGGGGGTTGGGCAATCAGCCCCAGCATTTT. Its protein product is CACYKGGLGNQPQHF.

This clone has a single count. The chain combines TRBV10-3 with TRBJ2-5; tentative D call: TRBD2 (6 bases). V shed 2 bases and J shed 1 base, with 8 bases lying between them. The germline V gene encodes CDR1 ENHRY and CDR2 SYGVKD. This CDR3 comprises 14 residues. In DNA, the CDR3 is TGTGCCATCAGTGAGAGGAGGGGCCAAGAGACCCAGTACTTC. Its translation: CAISERRGQETQYF.

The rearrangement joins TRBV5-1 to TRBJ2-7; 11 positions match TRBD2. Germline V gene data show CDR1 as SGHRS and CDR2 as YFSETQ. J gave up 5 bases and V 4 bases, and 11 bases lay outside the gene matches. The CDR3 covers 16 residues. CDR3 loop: CASSEQPSGGRDEQYF. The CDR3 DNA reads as TGCGCCAGCAGCGAGCAGCCTAGCGGGGGGAGGGACGAGCAGTACTTC.

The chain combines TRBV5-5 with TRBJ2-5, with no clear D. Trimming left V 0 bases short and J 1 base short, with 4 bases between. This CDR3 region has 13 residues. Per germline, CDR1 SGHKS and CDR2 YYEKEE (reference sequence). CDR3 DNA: TGTGCCAGCAGCTTGGTGAGCCAAGAGACCCAGTACTTC. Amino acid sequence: CASSLVSQETQYF.

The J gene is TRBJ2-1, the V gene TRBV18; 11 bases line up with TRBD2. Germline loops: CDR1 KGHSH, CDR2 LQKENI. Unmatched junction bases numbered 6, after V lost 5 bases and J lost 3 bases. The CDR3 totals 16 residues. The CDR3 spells CASSSRLAGNYNEQFF. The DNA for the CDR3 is TGTGCCAGCTCATCTAGACTAGCGGGAAACTACAATGAGCAGTTCTTC.

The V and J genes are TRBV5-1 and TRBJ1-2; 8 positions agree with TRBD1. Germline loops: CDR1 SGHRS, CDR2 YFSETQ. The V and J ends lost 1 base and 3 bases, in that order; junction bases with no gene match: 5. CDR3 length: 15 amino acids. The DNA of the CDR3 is TGCGCCAGCAGCTTGAAACAGGGGGTCTACTATGGCTACACCTTC. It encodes CASSLKQGVYYGYTF.

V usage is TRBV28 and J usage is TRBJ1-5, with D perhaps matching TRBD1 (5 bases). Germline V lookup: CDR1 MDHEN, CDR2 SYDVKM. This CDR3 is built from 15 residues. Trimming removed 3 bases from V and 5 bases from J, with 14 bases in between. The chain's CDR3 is CASSLVLGPHQPQHF. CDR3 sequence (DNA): TGTGCCAGCAGTTTGGTGTTGGGGCCACATCAGCCCCAGCATTTT.

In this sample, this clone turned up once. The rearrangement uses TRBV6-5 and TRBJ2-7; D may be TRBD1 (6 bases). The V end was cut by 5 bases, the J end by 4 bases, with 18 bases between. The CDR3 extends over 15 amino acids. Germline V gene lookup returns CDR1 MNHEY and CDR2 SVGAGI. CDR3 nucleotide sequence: TGTGCCAGCAGTCCCAGCACAGGGCAATTTTACGAGCAGTACTTC. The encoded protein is CASSPSTGQFYEQYF.